These 10 T cell receptor beta chains were all obtained from the same sample, sequenced in a study of blood T cell dynamics during melanoma immunotherapy. The time point was: pre-treatment baseline. Data came from immunoSEQ multiplex PCR; TCRdb stores just in-frame clones and leaves some out. The table has tens of thousands of clones, about 90% seen once. Here the sequenced sample was blood, taken from a patient treated with checkpoint blockade. The receptors stem from a human donor with melanoma.

This chain connects TRBV28 to TRBJ1-2; the D is unclear. V lost 3 bases, J lost 7 bases, and 12 bases lay in between. Germline V gene sequence: CDR1 MDHEN, CDR2 SYDVKM. The CDR3 covers 13 residues. Here the CDR3 reads CASSFSPYAGYTF. The CDR3 bases are TGTGCCAGCAGTTTTAGTCCGTATGCTGGCTACACCTTC.

On this clone: The junction shows a germline mismatch at one end, possibly a read error. This sequence joins TRBV30 and TRBJ1-2; D is unclear. The CDR3 sequence is 15 residues long. In germline, CDR1 is GTSNPN, CDR2 SVGIG (reference sequence). CDR3: CAWSVLPASKYGYTF. In nucleotides, the CDR3 is TGTGCCTGGAGTGTACTACCGGCCTCTAAGTATGGCTACACCTTC.

The V gene is TRBV27, the J gene TRBJ2-2, with D possibly matching TRBD1 (6 bases). V was trimmed by 5 bases and J by 4 bases, leaving 17 bases between them. CDR3 length: 16 residues. The V gene's germline CDR1 is MNHEY and CDR2 SMNVEV (reference sequence). CDR3 region: CASSPNPDRATGELFF. CDR3 DNA sequence: TGTGCCAGCAGTCCCAACCCGGACAGAGCCACCGGGGAGCTGTTTTTT.

This clone appeared a single time. The chain has TRBV4-2 and TRBJ2-7; 11 bases match TRBD1. The CDR3 runs 17 residues. From germline, CDR1 is LGHNA and CDR2 YNFKEQ. The J segment lost 7 bases and the V segment lost 3 bases, leaving 14 bases of the junction unmatched. CDR3 in amino acids: CASSHVMPGQGDGEQYF. DNA of the CDR3: TGTGCCAGCAGCCACGTGATGCCGGGACAGGGGGATGGAGAGCAGTACTTC.

The chain combines TRBV11-2 with TRBJ1-2, with 8 bases aligning to TRBD1. Germline CDR1 and CDR2: SGHAT and FQNNGV. The CDR3 runs 16 residues. With V trimmed by 4 bases and J by 6 bases, 13 bases remained unmatched. CDR3 DNA: TGTGCCAGCAGCTACGACCGTATGGCAGGGGGCGATGGCTACACCTTC. Translating gives CASSYDRMAGGDGYTF.

The chain combines TRBV2 with TRBJ1-4; the match to TRBD1 covers 9 bases. The V gene's germline CDR1 is SNHLY and CDR2 FYNNEI. J gave up 7 bases and V 5 bases, and 8 bases lay outside the gene matches. CDR3 size: 15 residues. CDR3 region: CASSWDRAEGEKLFF. CDR3 nucleotides: TGTGCCAGCAGTTGGGACAGGGCCGAGGGTGAAAAACTGTTTTTT.

The V and J genes are TRBV5-6 and TRBJ1-5; perhaps TRBD1 as D (5 bases). V was cut by 1 base and J by 2 bases, with 13 bases left in between. This CDR3 is 16 amino acids long. Germline CDR1 reads SGHDT; CDR2 reads YYEEEE. CDR3 region: CASSLFWRGGNQPQHF. CDR3 nucleotide sequence: TGTGCCAGCAGCTTGTTTTGGAGGGGAGGCAATCAGCCCCAGCATTTT.

V is TRBV11-3 and J is TRBJ2-2; D call uncertain. Germline-derived CDR1 and CDR2 are SGHNT and YENEEA. The CDR3 runs 13 residues. Trimming removed 1 base from V and 6 bases from J, with 6 bases in between. The CDR3 DNA reads as TGTGCCAGCAGCTTAGTAGTTGCCGGGGAGCTGTTTTTT. This gives the protein CASSLVVAGELFF.

The CDR3 region has the DNA TGTGCCAGCAGGAGATCTCCGGGCTTTGCAACTAATGAAAAACTGTTTTTT. Translating gives CASRRSPGFATNEKLFF. This chain uses TRBV2 with TRBJ1-4; D remains unclear. CDR3 length equals 17 residues. Per the germline V gene, CDR1 is SNHLY and CDR2 is FYNNEI. V lost 6 bases to trimming and J lost 0 bases, with 17 bases between them.

The V call is TRBV20-1, the J call TRBJ2-3; no definite D call. The CDR3 loop spans 11 amino acids. The germline V and J ends were trimmed by 0 bases and 6 bases, with 4 bases remaining between them. Germline CDR1 is DFQATT and CDR2 is SNEGSKA (reference sequence). CDR3 residues: CSARESDTQYF. CDR3 DNA sequence: TGCAGTGCTAGAGAAAGCGATACGCAGTATTTT.